This T cell receptor (beta chain) comes out of a study of T cell clonotyping in hematopoietic cell transplantation. Recipients were bled about 28 days pretransplant and at posttransplant days 30, 100, 180. The study's findings and limits: Without cell sorting, CD4 versus CD8 contributions remain unresolved.

Germline V gene sequence: CDR1 MNHEY, CDR2 SVGAGI. This CDR3 contains 15 residues. The J segment lost 0 bases and the V segment lost 0 bases, leaving 0 bases of the junction unmatched. As to this clone: Its target is not known.

TCRdb's copy holds only in-frame clones and misses some; the assay was immunoSEQ multiplex PCR. The sample contains over a thousand clones, approximately 90% of which appear only once. The sequencing used peripheral blood mononuclear cells, collected 180 days after allogeneic stem cell transplant. The TCR comes from a female patient in her 50s who had an allogeneic stem cell transplant from an unrelated donor, so T cells may come from the graft donor. Some clones in this sample may be carry-over from other donors' samples. This sequence joins TRBV6-5 and TRBJ2-7; 9 nucleotides line up with TRBD1. The CDR3 region has the DNA TGTGCCAGCAGTTACTCGACAGGGGGCTCCTACGAGCAGTACTTC. Protein sequence: CASSYSTGGSYEQYF.